Below, 32 T cell receptor beta chains from the same sample are listed, as sequenced in a study of cytomegalovirus exposure and HLA in healthy donors. Researchers ran the PCR with 60 Vbeta and 13 Jbeta primers. This table comes from immunoSEQ multiplex PCR, and its TCRdb copy is limited to in-frame clones, with some not included. This sample yields around 210,000 clones, of which about 78% are seen a single time; less than 3.5% belongs to the top ten. The source material was PBMCs. Receptor source: a woman aged 25 to 39 in good health and CMV-seronegative.

This chain connects TRBV7-6 to TRBJ2-7; 8 bases match TRBD1. The CDR3 is 14 amino acids. Germline V gene lookup returns CDR1 SGHVS and CDR2 FNYEAQ. With 1 base clipped from V and 3 bases from J, the junction kept 2 bases outside the gene matches. The CDR3: CASSLGTGFYEQYF. CDR3 DNA: TGTGCCAGCAGCTTAGGGACAGGGTTCTACGAGCAGTACTTC.

This clone was seen more than once but under ten times. This sequence joins TRBV2 and TRBJ2-7; D is undetermined. This CDR3 has 11 residues. V gave up 5 bases and J gave up 3 bases, with 5 bases separating them. Germline V gene lookup returns CDR1 SNHLY and CDR2 FYNNEI. CDR3 nucleotides: TGTGCCAGCAGTCCCCTCTACGAGCAGTACTTC. Protein: CASSPLYEQYF.

This chain joins TRBV5-6 and TRBJ1-1; unclear D gene. Germline V CDR1 and CDR2: SGHDT, YYEEEE. Trimming took 4 bases from V and 3 from J, leaving 13 bases between them. The CDR3 runs 14 residues. The CDR3 region is CASSLLREYTEAFF. The CDR3 nucleotides read TGTGCCAGCAGCCTACTCCGGGAGTACACTGAAGCTTTCTTT. Looking up the rest from reference TRBV5-6 and TRBJ1-1 gives the full variable domain: DAGVTQSPTHLIKTRGQQVTLRCSPKSGHDTVSWYQQALGQGPQFIFQYYEEEERQRGNFPDRFSGHQFPNYSSELNVNALLLGDSALYLCASSLLREYTEAFFGQGTRLTVV.

The V call is TRBV5-1, the J call TRBJ1-4; D perhaps matches TRBD1 (5 bases). The germline V and J ends were trimmed by 4 bases and 3 bases, with 13 bases remaining between them. The germline V gene encodes CDR1 SGHRS and CDR2 YFSETQ. CDR3 size: 15 residues. CDR3 coding DNA: TGCGCCAGCAGCGTCTGGGGGGGGGCTAATGAAAAACTGTTTTTT. Translated, it gives CASSVWGGANEKLFF.

CDR3 residues: CASSTPIPPYNEQFF. In DNA form, the CDR3 reads TGTGCCAGCAGCACCCCTATTCCCCCATACAATGAGCAGTTCTTC. The J gene is TRBJ2-1, the V gene TRBV7-3; D is ambiguous. The germline gives CDR1 SGHTA, CDR2 FQGTGA. The CDR3 runs 15 residues. V lost 5 bases and J lost 4, with 15 bases in between.

This clone has more than one count but fewer than ten. The CDR3 DNA is TGCGCCAGCAGCTCCGGGACTCCGGGCAATGAGCAGTTCTTC. This gives the protein CASSSGTPGNEQFF. This sequence joins TRBV5-1 and TRBJ2-1; D may be TRBD2 (6 bases). CDR1 is SGHRS, CDR2 YFSETQ, per germline. The CDR3 sequence is 14 residues long. The ends were cut back, 3 bases at V and 6 bases at J, with 13 bases in the middle.

This clone was counted only a few times. This sequence joins TRBV5-1 and TRBJ2-7; D gene unclear. The ends were cut back, 0 bases at V and 5 bases at J, with 6 bases in the middle. The length of the CDR3 is 12 residues. The germline CDR1 and CDR2 sequences are SGHRS and YFSETQ. CDR3 sequence (DNA): TGCGCCAGCAGCTTGGAGCTCGACGAGCAGTACTTC. Protein: CASSLELDEQYF. The whole variable domain, filled in from reference TRBV5-1 and TRBJ2-7, reads KAGVTQTPRYLIKTRGQQVTLSCSPISGHRSVSWYQQTPGQGLQFLFEYFSETQRNKGNFPGRFSGRQFSNSRSEMNVSTLELGDSALYLCASSLELDEQYFGPGTRLTVT.

This clone was recorded only once. The rearrangement joins TRBV7-9 to TRBJ2-5, with 8 bases fitting TRBD2. Germline CDR1 SEHNR, CDR2 FQNEAQ (reference sequence). This CDR3 comprises 13 residues. The V segment lost 5 bases and the J segment 4 bases; nucleotides outside the gene matches: 3. CDR3 residues: CASSRGLVETQYF. DNA of the CDR3: TGTGCCAGCAGCCGGGGACTAGTAGAGACCCAGTACTTC.

The chain couples TRBV9 to TRBJ2-1; D may be TRBD2 (7 bases). CDR1 SGDLS and CDR2 YYNGEE come from the germline V gene. The CDR3 spans 15 residues. Trimming removed 4 bases at V and 7 bases at J, with 18 bases between. The CDR3 nucleotides read TGTGCCAGCAGCCTGGCTGCGGGGGCCGCGAATGAGCAGTTCTTC. Its protein is CASSLAAGAANEQFF. Drawing the rest from reference TRBV9 and TRBJ2-1, the complete variable domain is DSGVTQTPKHLITATGQRVTLRCSPRSGDLSVYWYQQSLDQGLQFLIQYYNGEERAKGNILERFSAQQFPDLHSELNLSSLELGDSALYFCASSLAAGAANEQFFGPGTRLTVL.

The chain combines TRBV5-6 with TRBJ2-2; TRBD1 is a possible D gene (5 bases). The V end was cut by 2 bases, the J end by 3 bases, with 8 bases between. In germline, CDR1 is SGHDT, CDR2 YYEEEE. CDR3 length: 14 amino acids. CDR3 DNA sequence: TGTGCCAGCAGCTTCTCAGGGTACACCGGGGAGCTGTTTTTT. Its translation: CASSFSGYTGELFF.

The rearrangement joins TRBV10-3 to TRBJ2-7; tentative D call: TRBD1 (6 bases). Germline CDR1 ENHRY, CDR2 SYGVKD. The V gene lost 4 bases and the J gene lost 0 bases, with 19 bases spanning the gap. This CDR3 spans 17 amino acids. As DNA, the CDR3 is TGTGCCATCAGTGCCACGTACGCGGACAGTTCCTCCTACGAGCAGTACTTC. This sequence encodes CAISATYADSSSYEQYF.

The chain couples TRBV6-5 to TRBJ2-1; D may be TRBD1 (6 bases). The CDR3 contains 13 residues. CDR1 is MNHEY, CDR2 SVGAGI, per germline. Trimming stripped 6 bases from V and 3 bases from J, with 9 bases between. The CDR3 region is CASSTGHYNEQFF. CDR3 in DNA: TGTGCCAGCAGCACAGGGCACTACAATGAGCAGTTCTTC.

This clone appeared a few times. The gene calls are TRBV29-1 and TRBJ2-2; 7 nucleotides agree with TRBD2. V was clipped by 5 bases and J by 2 bases; unmatched bases: 8. The CDR3 contains 15 residues. Germline V gene data show CDR1 as SQVTM and CDR2 as ANQGSEA. The CDR3 bases are TGCAGCGTTTTTTGGCGGGAGCCCAACACCGGGGAGCTGTTTTTT. Protein sequence: CSVFWREPNTGELFF.

Comments on this clone: Sequence at one end of the junction differs from germline and may be a read error. The chain couples TRBV5-1 to TRBJ2-5; the match to TRBD2 covers 7 bases. Per the germline V gene, CDR1 is SGHRS and CDR2 is YFSETQ. This CDR3 has 18 amino acids. The CDR3: CASSLAWLAEWGQETQHF. The DNA for the CDR3 is TGCGCCAGCAGCTTGGCCTGGCTAGCGGAGTGGGGTCAAGAGACCCAGCACTTC.

The chain employs TRBV10-3 and TRBJ1-4; 7 bases are shared with TRBD1. V lost 11 bases to trimming and J lost 4 bases; unmatched junction nucleotides: 7. The germline V gene encodes CDR1 ENHRY and CDR2 SYGVKD. The CDR3 length is 13 residues. The CDR3 here is CARPGGINEKLFF. The CDR3 DNA reads TGTGCCCGACCAGGGGGGATTAATGAAAAACTGTTTTTT.

On this clone: The germline gene is not matched at one end of the junction; a read error may be the cause. The chain uses TRBV5-1 and TRBJ1-2; unclear D gene. CDR3 size: 13 residues. The germline V gene encodes CDR1 SGHRS and CDR2 YFSETQ. In DNA form, the CDR3 reads TGCGCCAGCAGCTTGGATGATCACTATGGCTACCCCTTC. Its protein product is CASSLDDHYGYPF. Full variable domain (outside the CDR3, taken from reference TRBV5-1 and TRBJ1-2): KAGVTQTPRYLIKTRGQQVTLSCSPISGHRSVSWYQQTPGQGLQFLFEYFSETQRNKGNFPGRFSGRQFSNSRSEMNVSTLELGDSALYLCASSLDDHYGYPFGSGTRLTVV.

V is TRBV27 and J is TRBJ2-1; 13 bases are shared with TRBD2. CDR3 length: 16 amino acids. J was trimmed by 8 bases and V by 3 bases; bases with no gene match: 7. CDR1 and CDR2 from the germline V gene are MNHEY and SMNVEV (reference sequence). The CDR3 DNA reads TGTGCCAGCAGTTTCGGGGGACTAGCGGGACGGCATGAGCAGTTCTTC. This codes for CASSFGGLAGRHEQFF.

The V and J genes are TRBV5-4 and TRBJ2-3, with 10 nucleotides matching TRBD1. V shed 5 bases and J 7 bases; nucleotides not matched to a gene: 4. Germline V gene sequence: CDR1 SGHNT, CDR2 YYREEE (reference sequence). This CDR3 has 13 residues. The CDR3 loop is CASSWTGGNTQYF. As DNA, the CDR3 is TGTGCCAGCAGTTGGACAGGGGGAAATACGCAGTATTTT.

The rearrangement uses TRBV12-5 and TRBJ1-3; 7 bases line up with TRBD1. The J segment lost 1 base and the V segment lost 1 base, leaving 10 bases of the junction unmatched. CDR1 is LGHNT, CDR2 FRNRAP, per germline. The CDR3 is made up of 18 amino acids. CDR3 region: CASGLDTGDWTSGNTIYF. The CDR3 coding sequence is TGTGCTAGTGGTTTGGACACAGGGGACTGGACGTCTGGAAACACCATATATTTT.

The J gene is TRBJ1-3, the V gene TRBV9; possibly TRBD1 for D (6 bases). Germline loops: CDR1 SGDLS, CDR2 YYNGEE. The CDR3 has 16 amino acids. Deletions cut 0 bases from V and 0 bases from J, with 10 bases between. The CDR3 is CASSVGGQTSGNTIYF. CDR3 in DNA: TGTGCCAGCAGCGTAGGGGGGCAGACCTCTGGAAACACCATATATTTT. Using reference TRBV9 and TRBJ1-3 for the parts outside the CDR3, the full variable domain is DSGVTQTPKHLITATGQRVTLRCSPRSGDLSVYWYQQSLDQGLQFLIQYYNGEERAKGNILERFSAQQFPDLHSELNLSSLELGDSALYFCASSVGGQTSGNTIYFGEGSWLTVV.

The CDR3 loop reads CASSLLGRVTNSPLHF. The CDR3 coding sequence is TGTGCCAGCAGCTTGCTGGGCAGGGTGACTAATTCACCCCTCCACTTT. The chain uses TRBV5-4 and TRBJ1-6; D is perhaps TRBD1 (5 bases). Germline V CDR1 and CDR2: SGHNT, YYREEE (reference sequence). The CDR3 spans 16 residues. Trimming cost V 1 base and J 6 bases, with 14 bases left between them.

The chain couples TRBV7-9 to TRBJ2-1; the match to TRBD2 covers 11 bases. The V gene end was trimmed by 3 bases and the J gene end by 14 bases; junction bases not matched to a gene: 21. The V gene's germline CDR1 is SEHNR and CDR2 FQNEAQ (reference sequence). This CDR3 is 18 amino acids long. CDR3 coding DNA: TGTGCCAGCAGCTTGATAGGACAGCCGAGTTATAGCGGGAGGGCCAAGTTCTTC. This sequence encodes CASSLIGQPSYSGRAKFF. The full variable domain, rest sourced from reference TRBV7-9 and TRBJ2-1, is DTGVSQNPRHKITKRGQNVTFRCDPISEHNRLYWYRQTLGQGPEFLTYFQNEAQLEKSRLLSDRFSAERPKGSFSTLEIQRTEQGDSAMYLCASSLIGQPSYSGRAKFFGPGTRLTVL.

This rearrangement joins TRBV27 to TRBJ2-1; 10 bases are shared with TRBD2. Unmatched junction bases numbered 14, after V lost 5 bases and J lost 4 bases. The CDR3 runs 18 residues. CDR1 is MNHEY and CDR2 is SMNVEV in the germline V gene (reference sequence). In DNA form, the CDR3 reads TGTGCCAGCAGTAGCGGGGGGGCTATCGCCCGAGATTACAATGAGCAGTTCTTC. Protein: CASSSGGAIARDYNEQFF.

V is TRBV2 and J is TRBJ2-7; 10 nucleotides agree with TRBD2. The trim removed 8 bases at V and 4 bases at J, leaving 8 bases unmatched. Germline V gene lookup returns CDR1 SNHLY and CDR2 FYNNEI. This CDR3 is 14 amino acids long. CDR3 amino acids: CASGGLAGGYEQYF. The CDR3 region has the DNA TGTGCCAGCGGGGGTTTAGCGGGAGGTTACGAGCAGTACTTC.

This chain links TRBV5-4 with TRBJ1-4, with 9 bases lining up with TRBD1. Germline-derived CDR1 and CDR2 are SGHNT and YYREEE (reference sequence). CDR3 size: 14 residues. The V segment lost 3 bases and the J segment 8 bases; nucleotides outside the gene matches: 5. In DNA, the CDR3 is TGTGCCAGCAGCTCGACAGGGGGGAAGGAAAAACTGTTTTTT. Translation: CASSSTGGKEKLFF.

This chain joins TRBV30 and TRBJ2-7; the match to TRBD2 covers 8 bases. Unmatched junction bases numbered 7, after V lost 6 bases and J lost 3 bases. The CDR3 sequence is 13 residues long. Germline V CDR1 and CDR2: GTSNPN, SVGIG (reference sequence). CDR3 sequence reads: CACSGRAHYEQYF. DNA of the CDR3: TGTGCCTGCTCCGGGAGGGCCCACTACGAGCAGTACTTC.

The DNA for the CDR3 is TGTGCCAGCAGCGGGACAGGGGACAATGAGCAGTTCTTC. This gives the protein CASSGTGDNEQFF. The chain joins TRBV9 to TRBJ2-1, with 9 bases aligning to TRBD1. The CDR3 extends over 13 amino acids. CDR1 and CDR2 from the germline V gene are SGDLS and YYNGEE. The V gene end was trimmed by 3 bases and the J gene end by 5 bases; junction bases not matched to a gene: 0.

The V call is TRBV7-8, the J call TRBJ2-7; the D gene is possibly TRBD1 (5 bases). Trimming shortened V by 0 bases and J by 2 bases, and 8 bases separated the two germline ends. CDR1 and CDR2 (germline): SGHVS, FQNEAQ. The CDR3 has 14 amino acids. The CDR3 spells CASSLAGLTYEQYF. DNA of the CDR3: TGTGCCAGCAGCTTAGCGGGGCTGACCTACGAGCAGTACTTC.

The CDR3 here is CASSLAGLAKNIQYF. The CDR3 coding sequence is TGCGCCAGCAGCTTGGCTGGGCTAGCCAAAAACATTCAGTACTTC. The chain recombines TRBV5-1 with TRBJ2-4, with D unresolved. CDR1 and CDR2 (germline): SGHRS, YFSETQ. The CDR3 has 15 residues. V was shortened by 0 bases and J by 0 bases, with 7 bases between the two germline ends.

Worth noting for this clone: The junction does not match germline at one end; this may be a read error. The chain carries TRBV5-1 and TRBJ1-3; 7 bases map to TRBD1. The CDR3 length is 15 residues. Germline assignment: CDR1 SGHRS and CDR2 YFSETQ. CDR3 loop: CASSLVGGSENTIYF. The DNA of the CDR3 is TGCGCCAGCAGCTTGGTAGGGGGCTCTGAAAACACCATATATTTT.

The chain combines TRBV7-2 with TRBJ2-3, with 13 bases matching TRBD2. CDR1 SGHTA and CDR2 FQGNSA come from the germline V gene. The V segment lost 5 bases and the J segment 3 bases; nucleotides outside the gene matches: 5. This CDR3 has 16 residues. The CDR3 region has the DNA TGTGCCAGCAGCCCACGGGGACTAGCGGGGACAGATACGCAGTATTTT. Translated: CASSPRGLAGTDTQYF.

The rearrangement uses TRBV29-1 and TRBJ2-2; 9 bases map to TRBD1. The germline V gene encodes CDR1 SQVTM and CDR2 ANQGSEA. V was clipped by 4 bases and J by 5 bases; unmatched bases: 8. The CDR3 has 15 residues. CDR3: CSVGSGTGFTGELFF. CDR3 coding DNA: TGCAGCGTTGGTTCCGGGACAGGGTTTACCGGGGAGCTGTTTTTT.